A single sample is the source of the 8 T cell receptor beta chains below, sequenced in a study of blood T cell repertoires in COVID-19. Some clones are missing from TCRdb's copy, which holds only in-frame ones; the method was immunoSEQ multiplex PCR. The sample contains about 270,000 clones, more than 75% of which appear only once. The specimen sequenced was peripheral blood. All receptors come from a man in his forties or fifties with active or convalescent COVID-19.

CDR3 region: CATRAGTGSGTSRFNEQFF. The CDR3 DNA is TGTGCCACCAGGGCCGGGACAGGGTCCGGGACTAGTCGATTCAATGAGCAGTTCTTC. This chain joins TRBV15 and TRBJ2-1; weak D call: TRBD1 (9 bases). V gave up 6 bases and J gave up 6 bases, with 30 bases separating them. Germline CDR1 and CDR2: LNHNV and YYDKDF (reference sequence). The CDR3 totals 19 residues.

This chain uses TRBV7-9 with TRBJ1-2; D is unclear. Per germline, CDR1 SEHNR and CDR2 FQNEAQ (reference sequence). Trimming left V 2 bases short and J 8 bases short, with 15 bases between. The CDR3 extends over 14 amino acids. The CDR3 coding sequence is TGTGCCAGCAGCTTACAGAGTGCGGCCGCCGGCTACACCTTC. It yields the protein CASSLQSAAAGYTF.

V usage is TRBV12-1 and J usage is TRBJ2-3; the DNA was not compared with TRBD2, the D call given in the table. TRBV12-1 is an annotated pseudogene. CDR3 length: 14 amino acids. DNA for the CDR3: TGTGCCAGCAGCTTTAAGAGGGAACCAGATACGCAGTATTTT. Translation gives CASSFKREPDTQYF.

The chain has TRBV5-1 and TRBJ2-5; D is ambiguous. This CDR3 contains 14 residues. The germline CDR1 and CDR2 sequences are SGHRS and YFSETQ. With 2 bases removed from V and 2 bases from J, the gap between germline ends came to 10 bases. CDR3 in DNA: TGCGCCAGCAGCTTATCAGGTTTTCAAGAGACCCAGTACTTC. Translating it yields CASSLSGFQETQYF.

This chain connects TRBV6-6 to TRBJ2-1; D uncertain. V was clipped by 8 bases and J by 0 bases, with 8 bases between them. Germline V gives CDR1 MNHNY, CDR2 SVGAGI (reference sequence). The CDR3 consists of 13 residues. The chain's CDR3 is CASSESSYNEQFF. CDR3 sequence (DNA): TGTGCCAGCTCCGAGAGCTCCTACAATGAGCAGTTCTTC.

There are a few counts of this clone. The chain couples TRBV18 to TRBJ1-3, with TRBD1 as a possible D gene (5 bases). V lost 2 bases and J 0 bases, leaving 20 bases between the germline ends. The CDR3 extends over 19 amino acids. Germline-derived CDR1 and CDR2 are KGHSH and LQKENI. The CDR3, as DNA: TGTGCCAGCTCACCAATGATTGGCAGGGCACTACACTCTGGAAACACCATATATTTT. Protein: CASSPMIGRALHSGNTIYF.

The chain couples TRBV5-1 to TRBJ2-1; D is unclear. Germline V lookup: CDR1 SGHRS, CDR2 YFSETQ. V lost 4 bases, J lost 7 bases, and 12 bases lay in between. The CDR3 is 13 amino acids. CDR3 residues: CASSTAVGNEQFF. The CDR3, as DNA: TGCGCCAGCAGCACGGCGGTTGGAAATGAGCAGTTCTTC.

The V and J genes are TRBV7-3 and TRBJ2-2; possible D gene TRBD1, 6 bases. With 5 bases removed from V and 3 bases from J, the gap between germline ends came to 13 bases. There are 15 residues in the CDR3. The germline gives CDR1 SGHTA, CDR2 FQGTGA. CDR3 DNA: TGTGCCAGCAGCCCACAGGGATGGTACACCGGGGAGCTGTTTTTT. Translating it yields CASSPQGWYTGELFF.